A selection of T cell receptor beta chains follows, all from one sample in a study of blood T cell repertoires in COVID-19. Clones were sequenced by immunoSEQ multiplex PCR, and TCRdb holds only the in-frame ones, with some missing. In the table there are around 200,000 clones, 65% to 85% of which are singletons. Sequences were obtained from PBMCs or T cells enriched from blood (not recorded which). These receptors were taken from a woman aged 25-40 years who had recovered from COVID-19. The CDR3 runs from the conserved cysteine through the conserved F or W. The D gene is left open where the match is weak. Rows may omit the clone size; those that give it use once, few, many or a size class.

D gene: TRBD1
V gene: TRBV25-1
clone size: .
J gene: TRBJ1-6
CDR3 protein: CASKTGAGNSPLHF
CDR3 DNA: TGTGCCAGCAAAACAGGGGCGGGTAATTCACCCCTCCACTTT

D gene: .
V gene: TRBV19
clone size: .
J gene: TRBJ1-1
CDR3 protein: CASSMARVVVNTEAFF
CDR3 DNA: TGTGCCAGTAGTATGGCCAGGGTGGTCGTGAACACTGAAGCTTTCTTT

D gene: TRBD2
V gene: TRBV30
clone size: .
J gene: TRBJ2-1
CDR3 protein: CAWSVHGVRSGSSYNEQFF
CDR3 DNA: TGTGCCTGGAGTGTACATGGGGTGAGGAGCGGGAGCTCCTACAATGAGCAGTTCTTC

D gene: .
V gene: TRBV4-2
clone size: .
J gene: TRBJ1-1
CDR3 protein: CASSQERRVTEAFF
CDR3 DNA: TGTGCCAGCAGCCAAGAAAGGCGGGTCACTGAAGCTTTCTTT

D gene: .
V gene: TRBV2
clone size: .
J gene: TRBJ2-3
CDR3 protein: CASSPTPWAPPDTQYF
CDR3 DNA: TGTGCCAGCAGCCCTACTCCGTGGGCCCCCCCCGATACGCAGTATTTT

D gene: TRBD1
V gene: TRBV5-4
clone size: .
J gene: TRBJ1-6
CDR3 protein: CASSWDRVYNSPLHF
CDR3 DNA: TGTGCCAGCTCTTGGGACAGGGTTTATAATTCACCCCTCCACTTT

D gene: TRBD1
V gene: TRBV2
clone size: .
J gene: TRBJ2-2
CDR3 protein: CASSEQTGITGELFF
CDR3 DNA: TGTGCCAGCAGTGAACAGACAGGGATCACCGGGGAGCTGTTTTTT

D gene: TRBD1
V gene: TRBV11-2
clone size: .
J gene: TRBJ2-7
CDR3 protein: CASSSLSGQRGSYEQYF
CDR3 DNA: TGTGCCAGCAGCTCCTTATCGGGACAGAGGGGGTCCTACGAGCAGTACTTC

D gene: .
V gene: TRBV7-2
clone size: once
J gene: TRBJ1-6
CDR3 protein: CASSFGGAGLNSPLHF
CDR3 DNA: TGTGCCAGCAGCTTTGGGGGGGCAGGGTTAAATTCACCCCTCCACTTT

D gene: .
V gene: TRBV5-1
clone size: .
J gene: TRBJ2-2
CDR3 protein: CASSSDLKGTGELFF
CDR3 DNA: TGCGCCAGCAGCTCGGACTTAAAGGGCACCGGGGAGCTGTTTTTT

D gene: .
V gene: TRBV27
clone size: few
J gene: TRBJ1-1
CDR3 protein: CASRPPGRTEAFF
CDR3 DNA: TGTGCCAGCAGGCCCCCCGGTCGTACTGAAGCTTTCTTT

D gene: TRBD2
V gene: TRBV28
clone size: .
J gene: TRBJ2-1
CDR3 protein: CASRRGAGGLSEQFF
CDR3 DNA: TGTGCCAGCCGACGCGGAGCGGGGGGGTTAAGTGAGCAGTTCTTC

D gene: .
V gene: TRBV5-1
clone size: few
J gene: TRBJ2-3
CDR3 protein: CASSRRDEGDTQYF
CDR3 DNA: TGCGCCAGCAGCAGGCGGGACGAAGGAGATACGCAGTATTTT

D gene: TRBD1
V gene: TRBV7-8
clone size: .
J gene: TRBJ1-5
CDR3 protein: CASSLDGTGKGWNQPQHF
CDR3 DNA: TGTGCCAGCAGCTTAGATGGGACAGGGAAAGGATGGAATCAGCCCCAGCATTTT

D gene: .
V gene: TRBV30
clone size: .
J gene: TRBJ1-2
CDR3 protein: CAWSVLARGVDGYTF
CDR3 DNA: TGTGCCTGGAGTGTACTTGCCAGGGGCGTCGATGGCTACACCTTC

D gene: .
V gene: TRBV5-4
clone size: few
J gene: TRBJ2-2
CDR3 protein: CASSLVSSGELFF
CDR3 DNA: TGTGCCAGCAGCTTGGTTAGCTCTGGGGAGCTGTTTTTT